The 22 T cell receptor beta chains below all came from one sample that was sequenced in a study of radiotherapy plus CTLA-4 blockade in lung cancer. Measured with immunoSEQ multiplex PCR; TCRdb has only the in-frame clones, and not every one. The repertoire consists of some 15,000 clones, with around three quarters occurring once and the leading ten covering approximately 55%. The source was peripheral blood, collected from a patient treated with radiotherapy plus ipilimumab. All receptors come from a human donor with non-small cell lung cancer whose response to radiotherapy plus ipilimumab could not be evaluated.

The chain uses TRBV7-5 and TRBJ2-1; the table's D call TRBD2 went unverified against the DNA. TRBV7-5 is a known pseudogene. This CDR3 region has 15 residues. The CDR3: CVRSEGLAGLNEQFF. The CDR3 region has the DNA TGTGTCAGAAGCGAAGGACTAGCGGGGCTCAATGAGCAGTTCTTC.

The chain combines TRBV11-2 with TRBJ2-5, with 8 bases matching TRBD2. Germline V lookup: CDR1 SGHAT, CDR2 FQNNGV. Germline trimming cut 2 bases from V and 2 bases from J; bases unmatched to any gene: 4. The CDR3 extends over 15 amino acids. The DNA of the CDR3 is TGTGCCAGCAGCTTATGGACTAGCTCGCAAGAGACCCAGTACTTC. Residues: CASSLWTSSQETQYF.

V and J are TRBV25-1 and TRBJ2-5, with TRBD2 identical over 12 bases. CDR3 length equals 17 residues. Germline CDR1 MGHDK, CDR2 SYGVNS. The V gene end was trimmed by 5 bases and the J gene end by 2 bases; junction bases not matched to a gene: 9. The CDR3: CASSPIRLAGEQETQYF. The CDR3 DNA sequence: TGTGCCAGCAGTCCGATCCGACTAGCGGGGGAGCAAGAGACCCAGTACTTC.

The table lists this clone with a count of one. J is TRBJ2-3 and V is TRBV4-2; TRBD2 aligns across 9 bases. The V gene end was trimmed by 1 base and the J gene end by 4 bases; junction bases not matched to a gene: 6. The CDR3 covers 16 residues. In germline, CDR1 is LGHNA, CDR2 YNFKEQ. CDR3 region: CASSQAPGGGADTQYF. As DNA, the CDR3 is TGTGCCAGCAGCCAAGCCCCGGGCGGGGGGGCAGATACGCAGTATTTT.

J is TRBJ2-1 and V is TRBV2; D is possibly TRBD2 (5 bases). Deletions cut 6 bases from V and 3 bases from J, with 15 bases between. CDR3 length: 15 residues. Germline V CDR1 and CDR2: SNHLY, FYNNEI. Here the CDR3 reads CASRESYSDYNEQFF. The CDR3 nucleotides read TGTGCCAGCAGAGAATCATATAGCGACTACAATGAGCAGTTCTTC.

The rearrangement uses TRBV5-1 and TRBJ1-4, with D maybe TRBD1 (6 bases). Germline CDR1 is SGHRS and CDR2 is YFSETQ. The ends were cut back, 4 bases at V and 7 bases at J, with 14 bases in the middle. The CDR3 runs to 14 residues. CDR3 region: CASSRTAAAEKLFF. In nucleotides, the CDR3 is TGCGCCAGCAGCCGGACAGCAGCCGCTGAAAAACTGTTTTTT.

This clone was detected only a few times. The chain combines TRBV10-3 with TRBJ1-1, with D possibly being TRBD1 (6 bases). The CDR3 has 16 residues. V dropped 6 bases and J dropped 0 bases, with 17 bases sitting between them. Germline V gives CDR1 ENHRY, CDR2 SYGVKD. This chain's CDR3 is CAIRPSGGSLNTEAFF. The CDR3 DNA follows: TGTGCCATCAGGCCCTCGGGGGGCTCGCTGAACACTGAAGCTTTCTTT.

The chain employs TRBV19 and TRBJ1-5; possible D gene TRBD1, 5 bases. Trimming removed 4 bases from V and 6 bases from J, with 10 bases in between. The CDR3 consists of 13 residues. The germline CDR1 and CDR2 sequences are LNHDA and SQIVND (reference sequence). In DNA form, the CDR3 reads TGTGCCAGTAGTAAATCGACAGTTCAGCCCCAGCATTTT. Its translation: CASSKSTVQPQHF.

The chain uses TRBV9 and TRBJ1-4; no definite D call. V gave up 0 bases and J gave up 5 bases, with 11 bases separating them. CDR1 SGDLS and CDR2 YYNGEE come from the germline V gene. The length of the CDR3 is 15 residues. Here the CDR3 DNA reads TGTGCCAGCAGCGTAGGGTCACTATCGAATGAAAAACTGTTTTTT. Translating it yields CASSVGSLSNEKLFF.

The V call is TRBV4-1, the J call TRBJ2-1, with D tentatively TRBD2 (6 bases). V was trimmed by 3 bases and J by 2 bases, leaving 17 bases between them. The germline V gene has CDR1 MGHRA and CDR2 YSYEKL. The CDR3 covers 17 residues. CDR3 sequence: CASSHAQGGPTYNEQFF. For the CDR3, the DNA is TGCGCCAGCAGCCACGCCCAAGGAGGGCCTACCTACAATGAGCAGTTCTTC.

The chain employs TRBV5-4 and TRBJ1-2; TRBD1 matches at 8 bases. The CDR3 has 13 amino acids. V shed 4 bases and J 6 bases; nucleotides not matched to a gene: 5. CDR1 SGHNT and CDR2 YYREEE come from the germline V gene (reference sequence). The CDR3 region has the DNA TGTGCCAGCAGCCTGGGACAGGTTGATGGCTACACCTTC. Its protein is CASSLGQVDGYTF.

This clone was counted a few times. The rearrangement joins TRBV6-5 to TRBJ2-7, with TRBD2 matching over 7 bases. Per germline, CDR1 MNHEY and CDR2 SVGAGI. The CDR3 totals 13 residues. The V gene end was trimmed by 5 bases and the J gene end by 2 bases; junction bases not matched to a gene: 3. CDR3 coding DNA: TGTGCCAGCAGTCAGCGGGGAGCCTACGAGCAGTACTTC. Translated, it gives CASSQRGAYEQYF.

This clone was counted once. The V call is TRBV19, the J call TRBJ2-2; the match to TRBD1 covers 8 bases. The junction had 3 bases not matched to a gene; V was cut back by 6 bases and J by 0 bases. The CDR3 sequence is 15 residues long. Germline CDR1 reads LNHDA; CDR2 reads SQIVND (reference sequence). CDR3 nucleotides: TGTGCCAGTAGGAAGGACAGGGCGAACACCGGGGAGCTGTTTTTT. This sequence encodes CASRKDRANTGELFF.

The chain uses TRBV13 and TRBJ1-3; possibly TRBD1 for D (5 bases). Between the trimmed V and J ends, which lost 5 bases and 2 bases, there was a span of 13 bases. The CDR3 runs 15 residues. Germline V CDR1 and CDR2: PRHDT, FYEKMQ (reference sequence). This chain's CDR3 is CASSRTGGAGNTIYF. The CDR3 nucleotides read TGTGCCAGCAGCCGGACCGGGGGGGCTGGAAACACCATATATTTT.

The CDR3 sequence: CASSLATGEQFF. The CDR3 DNA is TGTGCCAGCAGCTTAGCTACCGGTGAGCAGTTCTTC. The J gene is TRBJ2-1, the V gene TRBV7-8; D ambiguous. Between the trimmed V and J ends, which lost 0 bases and 9 bases, there was a span of 6 bases. Germline V lookup: CDR1 SGHVS, CDR2 FQNEAQ. CDR3 length: 12 amino acids.

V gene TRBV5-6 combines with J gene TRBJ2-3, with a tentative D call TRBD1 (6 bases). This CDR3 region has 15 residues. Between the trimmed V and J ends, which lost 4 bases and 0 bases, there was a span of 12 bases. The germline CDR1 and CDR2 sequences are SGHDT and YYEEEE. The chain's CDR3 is CASSLGQSSTDTQYF. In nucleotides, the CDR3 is TGTGCCAGCAGCCTCGGACAGAGCAGCACAGATACGCAGTATTTT.

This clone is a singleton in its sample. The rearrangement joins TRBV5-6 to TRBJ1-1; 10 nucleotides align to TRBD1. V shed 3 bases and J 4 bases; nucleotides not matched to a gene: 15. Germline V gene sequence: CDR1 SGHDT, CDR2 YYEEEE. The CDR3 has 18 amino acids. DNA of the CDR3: TGTGCCAGCAGCTCCTCAGACAGGGGGCATCTTCGAAGCACTGAAGCTTTCTTT. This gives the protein CASSSSDRGHLRSTEAFF.

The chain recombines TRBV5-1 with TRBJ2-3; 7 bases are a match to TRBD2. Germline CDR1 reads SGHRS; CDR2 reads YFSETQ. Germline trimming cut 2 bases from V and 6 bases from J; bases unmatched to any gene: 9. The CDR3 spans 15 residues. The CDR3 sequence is CASSFSGEGFDTQYF. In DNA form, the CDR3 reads TGCGCCAGCAGCTTCTCGGGGGAGGGCTTTGATACGCAGTATTTT.

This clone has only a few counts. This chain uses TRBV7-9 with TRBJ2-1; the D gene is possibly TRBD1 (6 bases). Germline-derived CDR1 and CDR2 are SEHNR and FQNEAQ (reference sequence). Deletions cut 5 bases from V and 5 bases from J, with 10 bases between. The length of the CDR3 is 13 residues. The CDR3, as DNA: TGTGCCAGCAGCGTACAGGGAAACAATGAGCAGTTCTTC. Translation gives CASSVQGNNEQFF. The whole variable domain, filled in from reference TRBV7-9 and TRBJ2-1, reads DTGVSQNPRHKITKRGQNVTFRCDPISEHNRLYWYRQTLGQGPEFLTYFQNEAQLEKSRLLSDRFSAERPKGSFSTLEIQRTEQGDSAMYLCASSVQGNNEQFFGPGTRLTVL.

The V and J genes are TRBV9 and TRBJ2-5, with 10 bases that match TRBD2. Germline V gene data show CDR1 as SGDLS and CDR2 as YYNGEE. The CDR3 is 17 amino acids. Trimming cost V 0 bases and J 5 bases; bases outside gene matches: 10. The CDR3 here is CASSVDSSGGLGETQYF. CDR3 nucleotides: TGTGCCAGCAGCGTAGATTCTAGCGGGGGCCTCGGGGAGACCCAGTACTTC.

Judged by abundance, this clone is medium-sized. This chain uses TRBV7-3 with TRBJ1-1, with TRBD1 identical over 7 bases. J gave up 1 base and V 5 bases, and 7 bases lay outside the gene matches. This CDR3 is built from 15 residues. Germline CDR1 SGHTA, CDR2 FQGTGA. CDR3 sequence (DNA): TGTGCCAGCAGCACCTCGAGACAGGGGAACACTGAAGCTTTCTTT. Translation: CASSTSRQGNTEAFF. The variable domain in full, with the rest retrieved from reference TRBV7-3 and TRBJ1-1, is GAGVSQTPSNKVTEKGKYVELRCDPISGHTALYWYRQSLGQGPEFLIYFQGTGAADDSGLPNDRFFAVRPEGSVSTLKIQRTERGDSAVYLCASSTSRQGNTEAFFGQGTRLTVV.

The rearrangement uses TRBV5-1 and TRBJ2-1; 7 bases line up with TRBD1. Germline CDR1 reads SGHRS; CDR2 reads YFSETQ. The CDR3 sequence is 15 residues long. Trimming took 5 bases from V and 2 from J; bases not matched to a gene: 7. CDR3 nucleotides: TGCGCCAGCAGACAGGGGTCTGGGACCTACAATGAGCAGTTCTTC. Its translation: CASRQGSGTYNEQFF.